These 17 T cell receptor beta chains share one sample of origin, sequenced in a study of T cells in localized non-small cell lung cancer (TCRdb year 2020). Library prep was done by the immunoSEQ multiplex PCR assay. Not all clones reach the TCRdb copy of this immuneACCESS table, which keeps in-frame sequences only. Checked studies attribute under half of the gap to unresolved V genes and leave the rest unexplained. This sample lists some 15,000 clones; about 87% were detected once. Roughly 27% of the sample lies in the top ten. The sample consisted of peripheral blood mononuclear cells, taken before any cancer treatment. The origin of the receptors is a male donor at least 60 years old with stage II lung adenocarcinoma.

This rearrangement joins TRBV4-1 to TRBJ1-2; no firm D call. The CDR3 runs 16 residues. In germline, CDR1 is MGHRA, CDR2 YSYEKL. V lost 1 base, J lost 8 bases, and 20 bases lay in between. The CDR3 DNA sequence: TGCGCCAGCAGCCAAGGTCCGGGAATACGGGGAGACGGCTACACCTTC. It codes for CASSQGPGIRGDGYTF.

The rearrangement uses TRBV7-6 and TRBJ2-3; TRBD1 is a possible D gene (5 bases). The CDR3 runs to 13 residues. The V end lost 5 bases, the J end lost 5 bases, and 11 bases lay between the germline ends. Germline V lookup: CDR1 SGHVS, CDR2 FNYEAQ. The CDR3 loop is CASSRLGVDTQYF. The CDR3 DNA reads TGTGCCAGCAGCCGCCTAGGGGTAGATACGCAGTATTTT.

This chain links TRBV10-1 with TRBJ2-1, with TRBD1 matching over 9 bases. The CDR3 has 13 residues. The V gene's germline CDR1 is WNHNN and CDR2 SYGVQD (reference sequence). The trim removed 5 bases at V and 8 bases at J, leaving 4 bases unmatched. CDR3 in amino acids: CASSPGQGHEQFF. The CDR3 nucleotides are TGCGCCAGCAGTCCGGGACAGGGTCATGAGCAGTTCTTC.

The chain recombines TRBV27 with TRBJ2-1, with D possibly TRBD2 on 5 matching bases. Germline assignment: CDR1 MNHEY and CDR2 SMNVEV (reference sequence). This CDR3 is 16 amino acids long. The ends were cut back, 3 bases at V and 4 bases at J, with 16 bases in the middle. CDR3 protein: CASSFPAATTYNEQFF. For the CDR3, the DNA is TGTGCCAGCAGTTTCCCTGCTGCGACTACTTACAATGAGCAGTTCTTC.

The chain is built from TRBV9 and TRBJ2-2; tentative D call: TRBD2 (5 bases). Germline V lookup: CDR1 SGDLS, CDR2 YYNGEE. The CDR3 sequence is 13 residues long. The V end was cut by 6 bases, the J end by 6 bases, with 12 bases between. The CDR3 coding sequence is TGTGCCAGCACCCGGGAAGGCCCCGGGGAGCTGTTTTTT. Protein: CASTREGPGELFF.

The rearrangement joins TRBV6-5 to TRBJ2-5; TRBD2 might be the D (6 bases). Germline V CDR1 and CDR2: MNHEY, SVGAGI. Between the trimmed V and J ends, which lost 3 bases and 2 bases, there was a span of 13 bases. This CDR3 is built from 15 residues. The CDR3 spells CASSYSPGVQETQYF. The DNA of the CDR3 is TGTGCCAGCAGTTATTCACCGGGGGTACAAGAGACCCAGTACTTC.

This chain uses TRBV19 with TRBJ1-2; D uncertain. The CDR3 spans 12 residues. Germline V lookup: CDR1 LNHDA, CDR2 SQIVND (reference sequence). V lost 3 bases to trimming and J lost 8 bases, with 10 bases between them. The CDR3 DNA reads TGTGCCAGTAGTATCGGATTTCAGGGCTACACCTTC. The encoded protein is CASSIGFQGYTF.

J is TRBJ1-3 and V is TRBV27, with TRBD1 as a possible D gene (6 bases). Trimming left V 6 bases short and J 4 bases short, with 10 bases between. The germline V gene encodes CDR1 MNHEY and CDR2 SMNVEV (reference sequence). CDR3 length: 13 amino acids. CDR3 DNA sequence: TGTGCCAGCAGGAAACAGGGCGGAAACACCATATATTTT. Translation: CASRKQGGNTIYF.

In the case of this clone: The germline gene is not matched at one end of the junction; a read error may be the cause. This chain joins TRBV28 and TRBJ1-2; 7 bases match TRBD1. The CDR3 is made up of 15 amino acids. Per the germline V gene, CDR1 is MDHEN and CDR2 is SYDVKM. The CDR3 loop reads CASREGAVSSYGHTF. The CDR3 nucleotides read TGTGCCAGCAGGGAGGGGGCGGTATCAAGCTATGGCCACACCTTC.

This clone was seen more than once but under ten times. V usage is TRBV15 and J usage is TRBJ1-1; D is ambiguous. The length of the CDR3 is 14 residues. The germline gives CDR1 LNHNV, CDR2 YYDKDF (reference sequence). Trimming shortened V by 5 bases and J by 1 base, and 11 bases separated the two germline ends. The CDR3 DNA sequence: TGTGCCACCAGCGGACGAAACACGAACACTGAAGCTTTCTTT. Translated, it gives CATSGRNTNTEAFF.

DNA for the CDR3: TGCAGCGTTGGTTTTACCCTCGCAACTAATGAAAAACTGTTTTTT. It encodes CSVGFTLATNEKLFF. The rearrangement joins TRBV29-1 to TRBJ1-4; D uncertain. Germline V gives CDR1 SQVTM, CDR2 ANQGSEA. V was trimmed by 4 bases and J by 0 bases, leaving 12 bases between them. This CDR3 is 15 amino acids long.

This clone was recorded once. This sequence joins TRBV6-1 and TRBJ1-5; possible D gene TRBD1, 5 bases. The CDR3 sequence is 15 residues long. Trimming pared 1 base from V and 6 bases from J, leaving 13 bases between. Per the germline V gene, CDR1 is MNHNS and CDR2 is SASEGT. Written as DNA, the CDR3 is TGTGCCAGCAGTGAAGTGGGAAGGGGTAGTCAGCCCCAGCATTTT. It encodes CASSEVGRGSQPQHF.

The rearrangement joins TRBV2 to TRBJ2-5; D unclear. V was pared by 3 bases and J by 2 bases, with 4 bases between. Germline loops: CDR1 SNHLY, CDR2 FYNNEI. The CDR3 length is 12 residues. The CDR3 DNA sequence: TGTGCCAGCAGTGATGAGCAAGAGACCCAGTACTTC. Translating it yields CASSDEQETQYF.

This clone was recorded once. The junction and the germline gene differ at one end; a read error may be behind it. V is TRBV2 and J is TRBJ2-5, with TRBD2 as a possible D gene (5 bases). This CDR3 region has 13 residues. CDR1 and CDR2 (germline): SNHLY, FYNNEI. The CDR3 bases are TGTGTCAGCACTCTAGGAGGACTCGGGACCCAGTACTTC. It yields the protein CVSTLGGLGTQYF.

The CDR3 DNA reads as TGTGCCAGCAGGGGACAGGTCTATGGCTACACCTTC. This encodes CASRGQVYGYTF. The chain combines TRBV28 with TRBJ1-2; TRBD1 aligns across 8 bases. The V segment lost 6 bases and the J segment 4 bases; nucleotides outside the gene matches: 1. Germline V gene lookup returns CDR1 MDHEN and CDR2 SYDVKM. The CDR3 runs 12 residues.

The rearrangement joins TRBV5-1 to TRBJ2-4; TRBD2 aligns across 12 bases. The V gene end was trimmed by 5 bases and the J gene end by 4 bases; junction bases not matched to a gene: 4. The CDR3 covers 15 residues. Germline V gene data show CDR1 as SGHRS and CDR2 as YFSETQ. The CDR3 loop is CASSTGTSGKNIQYF. The CDR3 nucleotides read TGCGCCAGCAGTACCGGGACTAGCGGGAAAAACATTCAGTACTTC.

The V and J genes are TRBV15 and TRBJ1-4; D not resolved. Trimming shortened V by 0 bases and J by 3 bases, and 8 bases separated the two germline ends. Germline CDR1 reads LNHNV; CDR2 reads YYDKDF (reference sequence). This CDR3 contains 15 residues. CDR3 coding DNA: TGTGCCACCAGCAGAGATCGGCTCTCTAATGAAAAACTGTTTTTT. Its translation is CATSRDRLSNEKLFF.